Below, 23 T cell receptor beta chains from the same sample are listed, as sequenced in a study of vaccination and CD4 T cells after COVID-19. At the Johns Hopkins FTIC core, DNA taken from cultured CD4+ T cells was sequenced by way of the Oncomine TCR Beta short-read assay. Via MiXCR, TCRdb re-called the PCR reads, giving one row per CDR3 protein. The sample yields about 23,000 distinct CDR3 sequences, under 45% seen once. The treatment denotes: roughly 10-day PBMC culture with coronavirus spike peptide pools or control peptides (ViraFEST assay). Antigen specificity for these receptors is unknown. The specimen comprised CD4+ T cells from blood, cultured in vitro, sampled before SARS-CoV-2 vaccination. The receptor source for this set is a human donor who received a COVID-19 vaccine.

This clonotype was seen only once. The chain is built from TRBV25-1 and TRBJ1-4; D call uncertain. CDR1 is MGHDK, CDR2 SYGVNS, per germline. Trimming removed 4 bases at V and 6 bases at J, with 9 bases between. The length of the CDR3 is 13 residues. The CDR3 DNA reads as TGTGCCAGCAGTGCCGGGTGGGATGAAAAACTGTTTTTT. Translating it yields CASSAGWDEKLFF.

This clonotype has only a few counts. This rearrangement joins TRBV24-1 to TRBJ1-2; 7 nucleotides match TRBD1. J gave up 4 bases and V 4 bases, and 8 bases lay outside the gene matches. The CDR3 spans 15 residues. Germline values: CDR1 KGHDR, CDR2 SFDVKD. In DNA form, the CDR3 reads TGTGCCACCAGTGAACCGGGACAGATTATCTATGGCTACACCTTC. Protein: CATSEPGQIIYGYTF.

The rearrangement uses TRBV24-1 and TRBJ2-5; 11 bases agree with TRBD2. V lost 7 bases and J lost 4; bases outside the gene matches: 7. Germline V CDR1 and CDR2: KGHDR, SFDVKD. CDR3 length equals 15 residues. The CDR3, as DNA: TGTGCCACCAGACTTAGCGGGGGGGCCCGAGAGACCCAGTACTTC. Its translation: CATRLSGGARETQYF.

This clonotype was detected a few times. The chain couples TRBV20-1 to TRBJ2-7; 11 bases are a match to TRBD2. The CDR3 consists of 14 residues. The V gene's germline CDR1 is DFQATT and CDR2 SNEGSKA (reference sequence). The V and J ends lost 6 bases and 0 bases, in that order; junction bases with no gene match: 4. The CDR3 here is CSAMTSGVSYEQYF. Written as DNA, the CDR3 is TGCAGTGCCATGACTAGCGGGGTCTCCTACGAGCAGTACTTC.

This chain links TRBV11-3 with TRBJ1-1, with a possible D match to TRBD1 (5 bases). CDR1 is SGHNT and CDR2 is YENEEA in the germline V gene. Trimming pared 3 bases from V and 0 bases from J, leaving 11 bases between. The CDR3 is 15 amino acids. The CDR3 loop is CASSFGGTLNTEAFF. The DNA for the CDR3 is TGTGCCAGCAGCTTTGGGGGGACCTTGAACACTGAAGCTTTCTTT.

On this clonotype: One end of the junction does not line up with germline, which may come from a read error. The chain has TRBV30 and TRBJ1-2, with D perhaps TRBD1 (5 bases). The germline CDR1 and CDR2 sequences are GTSNPN and SVGIG (reference sequence). The CDR3 spans 11 residues. CDR3 DNA: TGTGCCGGGAGGGGTTACTATGGCTACACCTTC. As protein: CAGRGYYGYTF. The full variable domain, its missing parts supplied by reference TRBV30 and TRBJ1-2, is SQTIHQWPATLVQPVGSPLSLECTVEGTSNPNLYWYRQAAGRGLQLLFYSVGIGQISSEVPQNLSASRPQDRQFILSSKKLLLSDSGFYLCAGRGYYGYTFGSGTRLTVV.

This clonotype was seen a handful of times. This chain links TRBV7-6 with TRBJ1-1; D perhaps matches TRBD1 (6 bases). There are 15 residues in the CDR3. Germline CDR1 SGHVS, CDR2 FNYEAQ. Trimming stripped 6 bases from V and 0 bases from J, with 14 bases between. CDR3: CASSQTGHLNTEAFF. CDR3 sequence (DNA): TGTGCCAGCAGTCAGACGGGACACTTGAACACTGAAGCTTTCTTT.

This chain joins TRBV2 and TRBJ1-3, with D tentatively TRBD1 (5 bases). Trimming shortened V by 10 bases and J by 3 bases, and 10 bases separated the two germline ends. This CDR3 has 12 amino acids. The V gene's germline CDR1 is SNHLY and CDR2 FYNNEI. The CDR3 region is CATRVGGNTIYF. The DNA for the CDR3 is TGTGCCACCAGGGTTGGTGGAAACACCATATATTTT.

V and J are TRBV7-9 and TRBJ1-3, with D possibly matching TRBD1 (6 bases). In germline, CDR1 is SEHNR, CDR2 FQNEAQ (reference sequence). V gave up 3 bases and J gave up 0 bases, with 15 bases separating them. The CDR3 totals 17 residues. In DNA, the CDR3 is TGTGCCAGCAGCTTGAGACCAACAGGGCCCTCTGGAAACACCATATATTTT. Its protein product is CASSLRPTGPSGNTIYF. Drawing the rest from reference TRBV7-9 and TRBJ1-3, the complete variable domain is DTGVSQNPRHKITKRGQNVTFRCDPISEHNRLYWYRQTLGQGPEFLTYFQNEAQLEKSRLLSDRFSAERPKGSFSTLEIQRTEQGDSAMYLCASSLRPTGPSGNTIYFGEGSWLTVV.

The chain carries TRBV25-1 and TRBJ1-2; no definite D call. The CDR3 sequence is 14 residues long. The V and J ends lost 0 bases and 2 bases respectively, with 7 bases between them. CDR1 and CDR2 (germline): MGHDK, SYGVNS. CDR3 in amino acids: CASSEYGRNYGYTF. In nucleotides, the CDR3 is TGTGCCAGCAGTGAATACGGACGGAACTATGGCTACACCTTC.

The V and J genes are TRBV30 and TRBJ1-2; D gene ambiguous. The germline V and J ends were trimmed by 4 bases and 3 bases, with 9 bases remaining between them. The germline V gene encodes CDR1 GTSNPN and CDR2 SVGIG (reference sequence). This CDR3 has 12 amino acids. The CDR3 sequence: CAWTLTHYGYTF. Written as DNA, the CDR3 is TGTGCCTGGACGCTTACCCACTATGGCTACACCTTC.

This clonotype has a handful of counts. V is TRBV7-2 and J is TRBJ2-2; 8 bases line up with TRBD2. The CDR3 length is 15 residues. Trimming took 3 bases from V and 0 from J; bases not matched to a gene: 0. The V gene's germline CDR1 is SGHTA and CDR2 FQGNSA. The CDR3: CASSFGGANTGELFF. CDR3 coding DNA: TGTGCCAGCAGCTTCGGGGGGGCGAACACCGGGGAGCTGTTTTTT.

This chain connects TRBV19 to TRBJ2-1, with D tentatively TRBD1 or TRBD2 (5 bases each). The CDR3 extends over 13 amino acids. Trimming cost V 9 bases and J 5 bases, with 14 bases left between them. CDR1 is LNHDA and CDR2 is SQIVND in the germline V gene (reference sequence). The CDR3: CASSRDANNEQFF. CDR3 in DNA: TGTGCCAGCTCTCGGGACGCTAACAATGAGCAGTTCTTC.

This clonotype was counted a single time. The rearrangement uses TRBV6-5 and TRBJ2-3; 10 bases match TRBD1. Germline lookup yields CDR1 MNHEY and CDR2 SVGAGI. V lost 4 bases to trimming and J lost 1 base; unmatched junction nucleotides: 2. This CDR3 is 15 amino acids long. The CDR3 sequence: CASSSGTGGTDTQYF. The CDR3 DNA is TGTGCCAGCAGTTCCGGGACAGGGGGCACAGATACGCAGTATTTT.

This sequence joins TRBV6-2 or TRBV6-3 and TRBJ2-3; the match to TRBD2 covers 13 bases. Germline values: CDR1 MNHEY, CDR2 SVGEGT. V gave up 7 bases and J gave up 0 bases; unmatched junction bases: 10. The CDR3 covers 18 residues. The CDR3 spells CASTLAGGPMGSTDTQYF. DNA for the CDR3: TGTGCCAGCACACTAGCGGGGGGGCCTATGGGAAGCACAGATACGCAGTATTTT.

This clonotype was recorded only once. J is TRBJ1-6 and V is TRBV30; a possible D gene is TRBD1 (5 bases). The germline V gene encodes CDR1 GTSNPN and CDR2 SVGIG (reference sequence). CDR3 length equals 15 residues. V lost 2 bases and J lost 5, with 13 bases in between. The CDR3 region is CAWSRGFLDNSPLHF. CDR3 DNA: TGTGCCTGGAGTAGGGGTTTTTTGGATAATTCACCCCTCCACTTT.

The sample holds a few counts of this clonotype. The CDR3 DNA reads as TGTGCCAGCAGGGGGTATTCTCGTTACGAGCAGTACTTC. Encoded protein: CASRGYSRYEQYF. The rearrangement joins TRBV2 to TRBJ2-7; the D is unclear. This CDR3 contains 13 residues. CDR1 is SNHLY, CDR2 FYNNEI, per germline. The ends were cut back, 6 bases at V and 4 bases at J, with 13 bases in the middle.

This clonotype was seen only a few times. V usage is TRBV24-1 and J usage is TRBJ2-5, with D maybe TRBD2 (7 bases). Germline lookup yields CDR1 KGHDR and CDR2 SFDVKD. Trimming stripped 0 bases from V and 5 bases from J, with 12 bases between. This CDR3 has 15 amino acids. As DNA, the CDR3 is TGTGCCACCAGTGATTTGGGCGGGGGCGGGGAGACCCAGTACTTC. It translates to CATSDLGGGGETQYF.

The table lists this clonotype with a few counts. V and J are TRBV7-2 and TRBJ1-5, with 11 positions matching TRBD1. J was trimmed by 6 bases and V by 3 bases; bases with no gene match: 10. Germline CDR1 reads SGHTA; CDR2 reads FQGNSA. This CDR3 region has 17 residues. The CDR3: CASSFHPGQGGSQPQHF. CDR3 DNA: TGTGCCAGCAGCTTCCACCCGGGACAGGGGGGTAGTCAGCCCCAGCATTTT.

This sequence joins TRBV2 and TRBJ1-1, with no clear D. CDR3 length: 14 residues. Per the germline V gene, CDR1 is SNHLY and CDR2 is FYNNEI. V lost 8 bases to trimming and J lost 1 base, with 14 bases between them. CDR3 in amino acids: CASLFGRTNTEAFF. The CDR3 DNA sequence: TGTGCCAGCCTTTTTGGGAGGACGAACACTGAAGCTTTCTTT.

This clonotype was seen a few times. The chain combines TRBV7-9 with TRBJ1-3, with D hard to call. The CDR3 runs to 16 residues. Germline values: CDR1 SEHNR, CDR2 FQNEAQ (reference sequence). The V end lost 2 bases, the J end lost 1 base, and 12 bases lay between the germline ends. The CDR3 DNA is TGTGCCAGCAGCTTACTTGAAGTTCGGTCTGGAAACACCATATATTTT. Residues: CASSLLEVRSGNTIYF.

The chain combines TRBV5-6 with TRBJ1-1, with 9 nucleotides matching TRBD1. The CDR3 consists of 16 residues. The J segment lost 5 bases and the V segment lost 6 bases, leaving 14 bases of the junction unmatched. Germline lookup yields CDR1 SGHDT and CDR2 YYEEEE. The CDR3 nucleotides read TGTGCCAGCACCTTTCGCGGGACAGGGTTTAGGACTGAAGCTTTCTTT. The encoded protein is CASTFRGTGFRTEAFF.

A single count supports this clonotype. V is TRBV10-1 and J is TRBJ1-2, with TRBD1 as a possible D gene (6 bases). Trimming took off 0 bases at V and 5 bases at J, with 7 bases between the two ends. The CDR3 loop spans 13 amino acids. Germline V CDR1 and CDR2: WNHNN, SYGVQD (reference sequence). The CDR3 protein is CASSESRGYGYTF. The CDR3 DNA reads TGCGCCAGCAGTGAGTCGAGGGGGTATGGCTACACCTTC.